Below are 2 T cell receptor beta chains sequenced from a single sample in a study of early T cells in non-severe SARS-CoV-2 infection. TCRdb redid the calling of the 5' RACE reads with MiXCR, one entry per CDR3 protein. This table has about 57,000 distinct CDR3 sequences, approximately 12% appearing once. Input material: whole blood. The receptors here all came from an adult who was a healthcare worker with PCR-confirmed SARS-CoV-2 infection or an uninfected control (not recorded which).

This clonotype was counted ten times or more. This chain links TRBV18 with TRBJ1-1; D gene ambiguous. Germline assignment: CDR1 KGHSH and CDR2 LQKENI. The CDR3 is 14 residues long. The V gene lost 2 bases and the J gene lost 4 bases, with 11 bases spanning the gap. The CDR3 here is CASSPYDGSTEAFF. The CDR3 DNA sequence: TGTGCCAGCTCACCATATGACGGGTCCACTGAAGCTTTCTTT. Using reference TRBV18 and TRBJ1-1 for the parts outside the CDR3, the full variable domain is NAGVMQNPRHLVRRRGQEARLRCSPMKGHSHVYWYRQLPEEGLKFMVYLQKENIIDESGMPKERFSAEFPKEGPSILRIQQVVRGDSAAYFCASSPYDGSTEAFFGQGTRLTVV.

Ten or more counts support this clonotype. The chain links TRBV5-1 to TRBJ1-4; TRBD1 is a possible D gene (5 bases). Germline CDR1 reads SGHRS; CDR2 reads YFSETQ. V was pared by 4 bases and J by 5 bases, with 12 bases between. The CDR3 extends over 14 amino acids. The DNA of the CDR3 is TGCGCCAGCAGCCTGGGACGGATGAATGAAAAACTGTTTTTT. Translated, it gives CASSLGRMNEKLFF.